Here is one T cell receptor beta chain with its context. This clonotype was recorded a few times. Its antigen is still unknown. Within one base of it there is no much larger clone, and no base qualities were kept. Ficoll-Paque density gradient centrifugation was used to isolate PBMCs. CDR1 and CDR2 are read off the germline V gene as MGHDK and SYGVNS. Relative to germline, V is 6 bases shorter and J is 3 bases shorter, with 21 bases between their ends. Counted from cysteine to phenylalanine, this CDR3 has 17 amino acids. Just CDR3 DNA is preserved here, 51 bases in frame from base 1. This entry belongs to a study of T-cell memory formation after mild COVID-19 (dated by TCRdb to about 2021). About the study as a whole: TCR sequence clusters from the two donors were largely donor specific. In a couple of donors, T-cell clones that expanded and contracted after mild COVID-19 were followed by sequencing TCRalpha and TCRbeta repertoires longitudinally. Two young, previously healthy adult volunteers made up the cohort, one male and one female.

What the study reported, not specific to this receptor: Clones that contracted from day 15 to 85 showed balanced CD4/CD8 phenotypes, whereas a second wave of clones that expanded from day 15 to 37 leaned towards CD4+. Some responding clones were detected in pre-infection memory, which suggested that pre-existing cross-reactive memory T cells had joined the SARS-CoV-2 response. Only two mild cases were covered by the study, and larger cohorts that include severe cases with pre-infection samples were considered necessary. Contracting CD4+ clones appeared mostly in the CM and EM memory subsets, whereas CD8+ clones were enriched in EMRA. The second-wave clones that peaked on day 37 were not confirmed to be SARS-CoV-2 specific.

The sequencer listed for this sample is Illumina NovaSeq 6000. TCRalpha and TCRbeta cDNA libraries were constructed by 5'RACE with constant-segment primers, with sample barcodes and unique molecular identifiers being introduced. Trizol reagent was used to extract RNA from every sample. Libraries were amplified in two PCR steps, with a second sample barcode and Illumina TruSeq adapters added in the second step. Libraries were sequenced on an Illumina NovaSeq with 2 x 150 bp paired-end reads. For the original study's pipeline: Demultiplexing of reads and collapsing into UMI-guided consensus sequences were performed with migec v1.2.7. With mixcr v2.1.11, UMI consensuses were aligned to TRA and TRB V and J templates and assembled into clonotypes. A clonotype was counted as expanded or contracted only when both edgeR and NoisET called the clonotype significant, with the noise models trained on biological replicates. For edgeR calls, a false discovery rate-adjusted p below 0.01 and a log2 fold-change threshold of 1 were applied. As an exploratory analysis of dynamics, max-normalized trajectories of the 1000 most abundant clonotypes were examined with PCA combined with hierarchical clustering. Separately sequenced CD4+ and CD8+ repertoires were used to assign the CD4 or CD8 phenotype of responding clones. TCRdb ran its own pipeline on the public reads, namely fastp trimming at Q25 and MiXCR clone calling, and kept in-frame beta chains. CDR3 protein sequences are deduplicated, and each keeps its most common genes and DNA. The V and J calls and clone size come from TCRdb's table, not from the authors' own analysis. The sample yields a few hundred thousand distinct CDR3 sequences; 20% to 30% were counted once. The top ten clonotypes cover around 12% of the sample.

Sequencing input: PBMCs or a T cell subset sorted from them (not recorded which). The TCR originated in an adult woman who had mild COVID-19 (a few samples of this study predate the infection). The sample titles of this study are shuffled in the database, so cell type and time point are left out; the donor was told from shared clones. The chain is made from TRBV25-1 and TRBJ2-1; TRBD1 is a possible D gene, resting on 7 matching bases. The nucleotide sequence is given as TGTGCCAGCAGCCCCCCTAGCGACAGGGTAGGCTACAATGAGCAGTTCTTC. Translated, this is CASSPPSDRVGYNEQFF.